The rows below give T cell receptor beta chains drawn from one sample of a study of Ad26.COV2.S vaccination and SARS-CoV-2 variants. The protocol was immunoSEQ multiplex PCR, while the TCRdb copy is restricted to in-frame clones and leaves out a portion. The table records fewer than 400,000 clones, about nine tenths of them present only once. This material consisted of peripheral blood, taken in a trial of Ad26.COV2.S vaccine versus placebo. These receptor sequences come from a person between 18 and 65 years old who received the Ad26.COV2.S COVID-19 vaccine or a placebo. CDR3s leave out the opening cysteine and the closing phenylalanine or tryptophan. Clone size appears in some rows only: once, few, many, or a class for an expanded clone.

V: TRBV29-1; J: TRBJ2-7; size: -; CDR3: SVEGRGSNYEQY
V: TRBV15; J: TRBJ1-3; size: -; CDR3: ATSTTGNTIY
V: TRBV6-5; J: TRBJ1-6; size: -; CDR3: ASSRNPGGRSPLH
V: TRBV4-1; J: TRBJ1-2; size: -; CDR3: ASSENLGDYGYT
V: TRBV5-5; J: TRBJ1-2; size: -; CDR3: ASSLRDSSNYGYT
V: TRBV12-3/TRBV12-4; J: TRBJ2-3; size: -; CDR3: ASSLARGRTQY
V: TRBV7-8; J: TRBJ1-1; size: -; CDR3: ASSLLAREDTEAF
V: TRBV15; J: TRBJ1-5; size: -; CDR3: ATSREAGRGQSQH
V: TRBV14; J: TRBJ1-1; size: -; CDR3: ASSQDGRGDEGGTEAF
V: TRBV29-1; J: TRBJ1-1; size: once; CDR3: SGVPGPNTEAF
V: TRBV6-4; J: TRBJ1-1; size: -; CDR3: ASSPTRRGKDTEAF
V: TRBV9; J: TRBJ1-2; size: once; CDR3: ASSVATTSNYGYT
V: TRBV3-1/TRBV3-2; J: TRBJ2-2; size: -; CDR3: ASSQKGPGATGELF
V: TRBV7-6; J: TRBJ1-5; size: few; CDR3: ASSLGGQANQPQH
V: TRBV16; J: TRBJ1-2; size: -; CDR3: ASSPVPGYT
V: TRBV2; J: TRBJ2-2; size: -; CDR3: ASTAETNTGELF
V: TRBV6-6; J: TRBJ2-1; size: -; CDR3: ASSYDVQGYNEQF
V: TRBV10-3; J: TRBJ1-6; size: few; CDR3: AISDLDRGRSPLH
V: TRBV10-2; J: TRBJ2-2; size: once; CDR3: ASSGGRLTGELF
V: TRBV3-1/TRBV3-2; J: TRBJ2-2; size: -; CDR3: ASSSRADTGELF
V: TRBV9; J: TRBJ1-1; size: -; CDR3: ASSVDSAMNTEAF
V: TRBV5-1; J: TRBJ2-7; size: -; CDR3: ASSLTSEPEQY
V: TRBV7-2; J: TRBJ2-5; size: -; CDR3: ASRPTSEETQY
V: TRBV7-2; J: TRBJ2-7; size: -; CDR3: ASSLGEGLATY
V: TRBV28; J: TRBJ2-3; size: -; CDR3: ASSDGGPAQY
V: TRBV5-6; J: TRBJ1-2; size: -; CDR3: ASRNRATQNYGYT
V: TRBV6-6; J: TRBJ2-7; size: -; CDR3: ASSSTGGSTYEQY